One sample yielded the 29 T cell receptor beta chains listed below, sequenced in a study of T cells in Graves' hyperthyroidism and ophthalmopathy (dated 2019 in TCRdb). Library creation used multiplex PCR. The instrument was an Illumina HiSeq 2000. TCR beta CDR3 regions were amplified from RNA transcripts. For the first round of RT-PCR on the TCR CDR3, the HTBI primer set was used together with the Qiagen OneStep RT-PCR kit. The public sequencing data were trimmed at Q25 with fastp and processed into clonotypes with MiXCR by TCRdb, which kept only in-frame beta chains. For every CDR3 protein sequence, its rows merge into one entry that carries the most common genes and DNA. This sample gives approximately 510,000 distinct CDR3 sequences in total; under 25% of them show up just once. The top ten clones comprise 26% of the sample. The sequenced sample consisted of blood. The receptors come from a man in his late teens or twenties with Graves' hyperthyroidism.

V gene TRBV12-3 or TRBV12-4 combines with J gene TRBJ1-1, with TRBD1 matching over 7 bases. The CDR3 has 14 residues. The junction had 13 bases not matched to a gene; V was cut back by 10 bases and J by 5 bases. The CDR3 DNA follows: TGTGCCATCAGCCGGACAGGCGTTACGACTGAAGCTTTCTTT. Its translation is CAISRTGVTTEAFF.

This clonotype showed up many times. The chain has TRBV12-3 or TRBV12-4 and TRBJ2-7; D possibly corresponds to TRBD2 (5 bases). The CDR3 loop spans 11 amino acids. Trimming shortened V by 3 bases and J by 8 bases, and 8 bases separated the two germline ends. The CDR3 sequence: CASSLGEKQYF. CDR3 in DNA: TGTGCCAGCAGTTTGGGAGAGAAGCAGTACTTC.

This clonotype came up many times. The V and J genes are TRBV20-1 and TRBJ1-5; 8 bases agree with TRBD1. The V gene's germline CDR1 is DFQATT and CDR2 SNEGSKA (reference sequence). V dropped 0 bases and J dropped 2; count of bases not matched to a gene: 6. This CDR3 spans 16 amino acids. In DNA form, the CDR3 reads TGCAGTGCTAGAGATCTTAGGGGACAGGGCAATCAGCCCCAGCATTTT. Protein product: CSARDLRGQGNQPQHF.

The V and J genes are TRBV20-1 and TRBJ1-2; TRBD1 matches 8 bases. The CDR3 length is 16 residues. With 0 bases clipped from V and 8 bases from J, the junction kept 14 bases outside the gene matches. Germline CDR1 reads DFQATT; CDR2 reads SNEGSKA (reference sequence). In DNA form, the CDR3 reads TGCAGTGCTAGAGATCCGCGCTTACAGACAGGGGAGGGCTACACCTTC. Amino acid sequence: CSARDPRLQTGEGYTF.

In its sample, this clonotype was seen many times. This sequence joins TRBV12-3 or TRBV12-4 and TRBJ2-5, with 11 bases matching TRBD1. The CDR3 consists of 17 residues. The V segment lost 0 bases and the J segment 4 bases; nucleotides outside the gene matches: 7. The CDR3 sequence is CASSLAWDRGTPETQYF. CDR3 nucleotides: TGTGCCAGCAGTTTAGCCTGGGACAGGGGGACCCCAGAGACCCAGTACTTC.

This clonotype was detected ten times or more. The genes are TRBV6-4 and TRBJ2-2, with 7 bases fitting TRBD2. V shed 0 bases and J 9 bases; nucleotides not matched to a gene: 7. CDR1 and CDR2 from the germline V gene are MRHNA and SNTAGT. The CDR3 length is 15 residues. CDR3 in amino acids: CASSDSDGGSRELFF. The CDR3 nucleotides read TGTGCCAGCAGTGACTCGGACGGGGGGTCCAGGGAGCTGTTTTTT.

This clonotype was picked up many times. The V call is TRBV7-7, the J call TRBJ1-2; 10 bases are a match to TRBD1. J lost 6 bases, V lost 1 base, and 2 bases had no gene match. CDR1 SSHAT and CDR2 FNYEAQ come from the germline V gene (reference sequence). The CDR3 has 14 amino acids. The CDR3 bases are TGTGCCAGCAGCTTAGACGGGACAGGGGATGGCTACACCTTC. Encoded protein: CASSLDGTGDGYTF.

This clonotype was observed at least ten times. The gene calls are TRBV24-1 and TRBJ1-1, with D unclear. V shed 4 bases and J shed 5 bases, with 10 bases lying between them. The germline gives CDR1 KGHDR, CDR2 SFDVKD. This CDR3 is 13 amino acids long. The CDR3 bases are TGTGCCACCAGTGACCCCGGAACAACTGAAGCTTTCTTT. Encoded protein: CATSDPGTTEAFF.

This clonotype was recorded many times. V gene TRBV12-3 or TRBV12-4 combines with J gene TRBJ2-5, with D perhaps being TRBD1 or TRBD2 (5 bases each). Trimming stripped 6 bases from V and 5 bases from J, with 19 bases between. The CDR3 is made up of 15 amino acids. The CDR3 spells CASSPWDRGRETQYF. DNA for the CDR3: TGTGCCAGCAGCCCATGGGACCGTGGACGGGAGACCCAGTACTTC.

This clonotype was seen once. This chain links TRBV30 with TRBJ2-2; 11 bases are a match to TRBD2. The CDR3 spans 15 residues. Trimming cost V 1 base and J 5 bases; bases outside gene matches: 3. Germline loops: CDR1 GTSNPN, CDR2 SVGIG (reference sequence). The CDR3 region is CAWSELAGATGELFF. The CDR3 nucleotides read TGTGCCTGGAGTGAACTAGCGGGAGCAACCGGGGAGCTGTTTTTT.

The chain combines TRBV24-1 with TRBJ2-5, with 9 bases fitting TRBD1. The V gene end was trimmed by 4 bases and the J gene end by 7 bases; junction bases not matched to a gene: 6. Germline-derived CDR1 and CDR2 are KGHDR and SFDVKD. This CDR3 spans 14 amino acids. The CDR3 sequence is CATSEQGAVGTQYF. The CDR3 DNA reads as TGTGCCACCAGTGAACAGGGGGCCGTAGGGACCCAGTACTTC.

This clonotype was observed at least ten times. The chain couples TRBV18 to TRBJ2-5; tentative D call: TRBD2 (5 bases). CDR1 is KGHSH, CDR2 LQKENI, per germline. The CDR3 length is 13 residues. V lost 1 base, J lost 5 bases, and 8 bases lay in between. CDR3 in DNA: TGTGCCAGCTCACCACGAGGGCTTGAGACCCAGTACTTC. Translation: CASSPRGLETQYF.

This clonotype was recorded a few times. The chain is built from TRBV20-1 and TRBJ2-5; 7 positions agree with TRBD1. With 4 bases clipped from V and 3 bases from J, the junction kept 5 bases outside the gene matches. Germline CDR1 reads DFQATT; CDR2 reads SNEGSKA (reference sequence). The CDR3 runs to 13 residues. CDR3 loop: CSAKFRGKETQYF. In nucleotides, the CDR3 is TGCAGTGCTAAGTTCAGGGGGAAAGAGACCCAGTACTTC.

V gene TRBV2 combines with J gene TRBJ1-2; 11 nucleotides match TRBD1. There are 14 residues in the CDR3. Per germline, CDR1 SNHLY and CDR2 FYNNEI. With V trimmed by 6 bases and J by 6 bases, 6 bases remained unmatched. This CDR3 is CASRRPGQGDGYTF. The CDR3 DNA is TGTGCCAGCAGGAGACCGGGACAGGGGGATGGCTACACCTTC.

This clonotype has a count of ten or more. This sequence joins TRBV7-8 and TRBJ2-5; 9 nucleotides match TRBD2. CDR3 length equals 16 residues. Germline CDR1 and CDR2: SGHVS and FQNEAQ. Germline trimming cut 4 bases from V and 4 bases from J; bases unmatched to any gene: 10. The CDR3 DNA reads TGTGCCAGCAGCTCCCAGCCAGCGGGGGGATTAGAGACCCAGTACTTC. Protein product: CASSSQPAGGLETQYF.

The chain has TRBV27 and TRBJ1-5, with 9 bases lining up with TRBD1. V gave up 0 bases and J gave up 4 bases; unmatched junction bases: 16. This CDR3 contains 20 residues. Per germline, CDR1 MNHEY and CDR2 SMNVEV (reference sequence). The CDR3 sequence is CASSLSFPGQGPIFNQPQHF. The CDR3 DNA follows: TGTGCCAGCAGTTTATCGTTCCCGGGACAGGGTCCCATCTTTAATCAGCCCCAGCATTTT.

The V call is TRBV11-1, the J call TRBJ1-5; 7 bases agree with TRBD1. Germline lookup yields CDR1 SGHAT and CDR2 FQDESV (reference sequence). J was trimmed by 9 bases and V by 0 bases; bases with no gene match: 11. This CDR3 comprises 16 residues. The chain's CDR3 is CASSLATRGFHGPQHF. The CDR3 DNA is TGTGCCAGCAGCTTAGCAACCAGGGGGTTCCACGGGCCCCAGCATTTT.

At least ten counts were recorded for this clonotype. This rearrangement joins TRBV19 to TRBJ1-5; TRBD1 might be the D (6 bases). Trimming shortened V by 8 bases and J by 0 bases, and 14 bases separated the two germline ends. The germline V gene has CDR1 LNHDA and CDR2 SQIVND (reference sequence). The CDR3 extends over 15 amino acids. The CDR3 protein is CASSGGRGSNQPQHF. The CDR3 DNA reads as TGTGCCAGTTCGGGGGGCCGGGGTAGCAATCAGCCCCAGCATTTT. Drawing the rest from reference TRBV19 and TRBJ1-5, the complete variable domain is DGGITQSPKYLFRKEGQNVTLSCEQNLNHDAMYWYRQDPGQGLRLIYYSQIVNDFQKGDIAEGYSVSREKKESFPLTVTSAQKNPTAFYLCASSGGRGSNQPQHFGDGTRLSIL.

Many counts were recorded for this clonotype. The rearrangement joins TRBV12-3 or TRBV12-4 to TRBJ2-5; TRBD2 matches 16 bases. J gave up 4 bases and V 8 bases, and 1 base lay outside the gene matches. The CDR3 has 14 residues. This CDR3 reads CASGTSGGGETQYF. DNA for the CDR3: TGTGCCAGCGGGACTAGCGGGGGGGGAGAGACCCAGTACTTC.

This clonotype was seen at least ten times. V and J are TRBV28 and TRBJ2-7; possibly TRBD1 or TRBD2 for D (6 bases each). This CDR3 is 12 amino acids long. The V end lost 7 bases, the J end lost 2 bases, and 9 bases lay between the germline ends. CDR1 and CDR2 (germline): MDHEN, SYDVKM. The CDR3 spells CASIGGPYEQYF. CDR3 coding DNA: TGTGCCAGCATTGGGGGGCCCTACGAGCAGTACTTC.

Many counts were recorded for this clonotype. The rearrangement joins TRBV12-3 or TRBV12-4 to TRBJ2-7; TRBD1 or TRBD2 may be the D gene (5 bases each). V lost 5 bases and J 11 bases, leaving 19 bases between the germline ends. The CDR3 covers 13 residues. The CDR3 here is CASSAGDRPGKYF. The CDR3 DNA reads TGTGCCAGCAGTGCCGGGGACCGTCCCGGAAAGTACTTC.

The table lists this clonotype with many counts. The genes are TRBV2 and TRBJ2-7; weak D call: TRBD1 (7 bases). The germline CDR1 and CDR2 sequences are SNHLY and FYNNEI. With 8 bases removed from V and 3 bases from J, the gap between germline ends came to 17 bases. The CDR3 totals 14 residues. CDR3 nucleotide sequence: TGTGCCAGCTTGGAGGGGGCAGGGGGCTACGAGCAGTACTTC. Amino acid sequence: CASLEGAGGYEQYF.

This clonotype showed up many times. J is TRBJ2-2 and V is TRBV11-2, with 8 bases aligning to TRBD1. CDR1 and CDR2 (germline): SGHAT, FQNNGV. Losses at the gene ends were 8 bases for V and 4 bases for J; bases not matched to a gene: 12. The CDR3 is made up of 16 amino acids. In DNA, the CDR3 is TGTGCCAGCGAACATTCAGGGGGCGAGGTCACCGGGGAGCTGTTTTTT. It yields the protein CASEHSGGEVTGELFF.

This clonotype was detected many times. The CDR3 spells CASSLSPIPGRGYEQYF. The CDR3 DNA reads as TGTGCCAGCAGCCTCAGTCCGATCCCGGGAAGGGGGTACGAGCAGTACTTC. The chain combines TRBV9 with TRBJ2-7, with D perhaps TRBD1 (6 bases). The CDR3 loop spans 17 amino acids. The germline CDR1 and CDR2 sequences are SGDLS and YYNGEE. Trimming shortened V by 4 bases and J by 4 bases, and 24 bases separated the two germline ends.

This clonotype was seen many times. The chain has TRBV14 and TRBJ2-7; D is uncertain. The CDR3 has 14 residues. Trimming shortened V by 1 base and J by 4 bases, and 11 bases separated the two germline ends. Germline V gene lookup returns CDR1 SGHDN and CDR2 FVKESK. The CDR3, as DNA: TGTGCCAGCAGCCAAGGTAGACACCCGTACGAGCAGTACTTC. Amino acid sequence: CASSQGRHPYEQYF.

This clonotype was recorded at least ten times. This chain links TRBV20-1 with TRBJ1-5; D is possibly TRBD1 (6 bases). Germline V gene sequence: CDR1 DFQATT, CDR2 SNEGSKA (reference sequence). The CDR3 contains 15 residues. Trimming stripped 1 base from V and 0 bases from J, with 10 bases between. The CDR3 region has the DNA TGCAGTGCTAGAGTAGCAGGGGCTAGCAATCAGCCCCAGCATTTT. Translating gives CSARVAGASNQPQHF.

This clonotype was picked up many times. The chain links TRBV6-5 to TRBJ2-2; weak D call: TRBD2 (5 bases). From germline, CDR1 is MNHEY and CDR2 SVGAGI. V lost 2 bases and J 3 bases, leaving 10 bases between the germline ends. This CDR3 is built from 15 residues. CDR3 in DNA: TGTGCCAGCAGTTACGGCGGCGGGCACACCGGGGAGCTGTTTTTT. As protein: CASSYGGGHTGELFF.

The chain couples TRBV30 to TRBJ2-2, with D uncertain. The CDR3 length is 15 residues. V was cut by 3 bases and J by 0 bases, with 11 bases left in between. In germline, CDR1 is GTSNPN, CDR2 SVGIG (reference sequence). CDR3 protein: CAWRWYWANTGELFF. The CDR3 DNA reads as TGTGCCTGGAGGTGGTACTGGGCGAACACCGGGGAGCTGTTTTTT.

This clonotype was counted ten times or more. V and J are TRBV20-1 and TRBJ2-5; D unresolved. Per germline, CDR1 DFQATT and CDR2 SNEGSKA (reference sequence). The CDR3 consists of 14 residues. Trimming shortened V by 0 bases and J by 1 base, and 9 bases separated the two germline ends. CDR3 bases: TGCAGTGCTAGAGATGGACGGATCCAAGAGACCCAGTACTTC. It yields the protein CSARDGRIQETQYF.